This TCR beta chain was documented in a study of control samples from healthy donors and cancer patients (dated by TCRdb to the early 2020s). From cysteine to phenylalanine, the CDR3 is 16 amino acids long. Just the 48-base CDR3 DNA is kept, in frame starting at base 1. Germline trimming: 2 bases from V, 5 bases from J; junction bases outside gene matches: 7. CDR1 SGHRS and CDR2 YFSETQ are derived from the germline V gene. For this clone: Its antigen is currently not known. Base qualities are not provided; no much larger clone lies one nucleotide away.

Receptor libraries were prepared by the immunoSEQ multiplex PCR assay. TCRdb's version of the immuneACCESS table is confined to in-frame rearrangements and falls short of the full clone set. An unresolved V gene accounts for under half of the shortfall where checked; the remainder is of unknown origin. The sample table shows 150,000 or so clones, and around 95% are seen once. The ten most abundant clones make up about 5.6% of the sample. Sequencing input: blood. The clonotype comes from a man aged 35-49 years in good health. The chain employs TRBV5-1 and TRBJ1-6, with 7 bases aligning to TRBD1. The DNA is TGCGCCAGCAGCTTAGGACAGGTCGTAAATAATTCACCCCTCCACTTT. Translation gives CASSLGQVVNNSPLHF.